Presented here are 25 T cell receptor beta chains from one specimen sequenced in a study of beta chain features in type 1 diabetes. Expressed TCRB transcripts were sequenced, since all the RNA that had been isolated was reverse transcribed. Produced via immunoSEQ multiplex PCR; TCRdb's table is partial and in-frame only. Among some 270,000 clones listed, 8% were seen once. Sequenced input: central memory CD4+ T cells from blood. These receptors all stem from a woman younger than 35 in good health.

The chain carries TRBV5-6 and TRBJ2-2, with D uncertain. CDR1 is SGHDT, CDR2 YYEEEE, per germline. Trimming left V 1 base short and J 5 bases short, with 9 bases between. CDR3 length: 14 amino acids. The CDR3 loop is CASSLLRLTGELFF. The CDR3 nucleotides are TGTGCCAGCAGCTTGTTGAGGTTAACCGGGGAGCTGTTTTTT.

The chain employs TRBV29-1 and TRBJ2-5; 7 nucleotides align to TRBD1. The J call may be in error: the DNA end matches TRBJ2-7 better. Germline-derived CDR1 and CDR2 are SQVTM and ANQGSEA. This CDR3 has 14 residues. CDR3 loop: CSVEVRQGIYEQYF. CDR3 DNA: TGCAGCGTTGAGGTCCGACAGGGCATCTACGAGCAGTACTTC.

V usage is TRBV7-3 and J usage is TRBJ2-4; TRBD1 matches at 8 bases. Germline V CDR1 and CDR2: SGHTA, FQGTGA. With 5 bases clipped from V and 6 bases from J, the junction kept 12 bases outside the gene matches. CDR3 length equals 16 residues. The CDR3 is CASSEGDRGPPNIQYF. DNA for the CDR3: TGTGCCAGCAGCGAAGGCGACAGGGGACCCCCAAACATTCAGTACTTC.

There are a few counts of this clone. The rearrangement uses TRBV7-2 and TRBJ2-1; TRBD1 might be the D (6 bases). This CDR3 has 12 residues. V was pared by 3 bases and J by 14 bases, with 14 bases between. CDR1 is SGHTA, CDR2 FQGNSA, per germline. In nucleotides, the CDR3 is TGTGCCAGCAGCTTCCAGGGGTGGGGTGAGTTCTTC. This gives the protein CASSFQGWGEFF.

The sample holds a few counts of this clone. The germline gene is not matched at one end of the junction; a read error may be the cause. V gene TRBV7-7 combines with J gene TRBJ2-5; TRBD2 matches 8 bases. The CDR3 has 14 residues. Germline V gene sequence: CDR1 SSHAT, CDR2 FNYEAQ (reference sequence). CDR3 bases: TGTGCTAGCAGCTTAGCGAGCGGGGGTGGGACCCAGTACTTC. Translated: CASSLASGGGTQYF.

This clone showed up just a few times. This chain uses TRBV29-1 with TRBJ1-1; no clear D. Deletions cut 3 bases from V and 6 bases from J, with 5 bases between. This CDR3 contains 10 residues. Germline CDR1 reads SQVTM; CDR2 reads ANQGSEA. In DNA form, the CDR3 reads TGCAGCGTTGAGGCAGCTGAAGCTTTCTTT. This gives the protein CSVEAAEAFF.

This clone has a handful of counts. The rearrangement uses TRBV29-1 and TRBJ1-2; 8 bases are shared with TRBD1. CDR1 and CDR2 (germline): SQVTM, ANQGSEA. Trimming took 6 bases from V and 7 from J; bases not matched to a gene: 13. The CDR3 length is 14 residues. CDR3 sequence reads: CSVGQGTGGSGYTF. The CDR3 nucleotides are TGCAGCGTCGGACAGGGCACTGGGGGAAGTGGCTACACCTTC.

This clone was recorded many times. The chain carries TRBV28 and TRBJ1-6, with TRBD1 identical over 8 bases. Germline V gene data show CDR1 as MDHEN and CDR2 as SYDVKM. V shed 6 bases and J 10 bases; nucleotides not matched to a gene: 11. This CDR3 comprises 15 residues. DNA of the CDR3: TGTGCCAGCAGGGACCCGACAGGGGTTGTGTCACCCCTCCACTTT. As protein: CASRDPTGVVSPLHF. The full variable domain, in which reference TRBV28 and TRBJ1-6 provide the parts outside the CDR3, is DVKVTQSSRYLVKRTGEKVFLECVQDMDHENMFWYRQDPGLGLRLIYFSYDVKMKEKGDIPEGYSVSREKKERFSLILESASTNQTSMYLCASRDPTGVVSPLHFGNGTRLTVT.

This rearrangement joins TRBV6-5 to TRBJ2-7; 10 bases are shared with TRBD2. The V gene's germline CDR1 is MNHEY and CDR2 SVGAGI. V lost 1 base, J lost 5 bases, and 8 bases stayed unmatched. CDR3 length: 16 amino acids. CDR3 sequence (DNA): TGTGCCAGCAGTTACTTCCGAGCGGGAGGGAGGAACGAGCAGTACTTC. Its translation is CASSYFRAGGRNEQYF.

This clone was observed a few times. V is TRBV4-3 and J is TRBJ2-1; 10 bases fit TRBD2. Trimming at V came to 3 bases and at J to 3 bases, leaving 5 bases not matched to a gene. The CDR3 is made up of 16 amino acids. CDR1 LGHNA and CDR2 YSLEER come from the germline V gene. CDR3 loop: CASSQTIAGGYNEQFF. The DNA of the CDR3 is TGCGCCAGCAGCCAGACCATAGCGGGAGGCTACAATGAGCAGTTCTTC.

V is TRBV6-1 and J is TRBJ1-1, with 7 bases matching TRBD1. Trimming removed 3 bases from V and 0 bases from J; junction bases left unmatched: 4. CDR1 is MNHNS and CDR2 is SASEGT in the germline V gene. There are 15 residues in the CDR3. The CDR3 reads CASSDSGQLNTEAFF. The CDR3 nucleotides read TGTGCCAGCAGTGACTCGGGACAGCTGAACACTGAAGCTTTCTTT.

This rearrangement joins TRBV7-9 to TRBJ1-1; 9 nucleotides agree with TRBD1. The V segment lost 5 bases and the J segment 8 bases; nucleotides outside the gene matches: 6. Germline CDR1 and CDR2: SEHNR and FQNEAQ (reference sequence). The CDR3 contains 13 residues. CDR3 nucleotide sequence: TGTGCCAGCAGCCCGGGGACAGGGATAGAAGCTTTCTTT. Encoded protein: CASSPGTGIEAFF.

The rearrangement joins TRBV29-1 to TRBJ2-1; 9 bases match TRBD2. The CDR3 has 14 residues. V shed 7 bases, J shed 0 bases, and the junction held 4 bases outside the gene matches. Germline V lookup: CDR1 SQVTM, CDR2 ANQGSEA. CDR3 protein: CSDSGGSSYNEQFF. CDR3 DNA: TGCAGCGATAGCGGGGGCAGCTCCTACAATGAGCAGTTCTTC.

This chain uses TRBV14 with TRBJ2-5; tentatively, D is TRBD2 (6 bases). Germline-derived CDR1 and CDR2 are SGHDN and FVKESK. The ends were cut back, 6 bases at V and 7 bases at J, with 12 bases in the middle. This CDR3 has 12 residues. CDR3 loop: CASSSPGGTQYF. CDR3 nucleotides: TGTGCCAGCAGTTCGCCCGGGGGGACCCAGTACTTC. The entire variable domain, with the rest obtained from reference TRBV14 and TRBJ2-5, is as follows: EAGVTQFPSHSVIEKGQTVTLRCDPISGHDNLYWYRRVMGKEIKFLLHFVKESKQDESGMPNNRFLAERTGGTYSTLKVQPAELEDSGVYFCASSSPGGTQYFGPGTRLLVL.

The rearrangement joins TRBV28 to TRBJ1-5; 7 bases fit TRBD1. The length of the CDR3 is 15 residues. Germline trimming cut 5 bases from V and 7 bases from J; bases unmatched to any gene: 11. Germline V lookup: CDR1 MDHEN, CDR2 SYDVKM. The CDR3 DNA sequence: TGTGCCAGCAGTGGGACAGCTAAAATCGGACAGCCCCAGCATTTT. Its protein is CASSGTAKIGQPQHF. The entire variable domain, with the rest obtained from reference TRBV28 and TRBJ1-5, is as follows: DVKVTQSSRYLVKRTGEKVFLECVQDMDHENMFWYRQDPGLGLRLIYFSYDVKMKEKGDIPEGYSVSREKKERFSLILESASTNQTSMYLCASSGTAKIGQPQHFGDGTRLSIL.

The rearrangement joins TRBV14 to TRBJ2-1, with 7 bases fitting TRBD2. The V and J ends lost 1 base and 4 bases, in that order; junction bases with no gene match: 7. CDR1 is SGHDN and CDR2 is FVKESK in the germline V gene. The CDR3 contains 16 residues. DNA of the CDR3: TGTGCCAGCAGCCAAGGAGGAGGGAGGGCATACAATGAGCAGTTCTTC. Its protein is CASSQGGGRAYNEQFF.

The chain employs TRBV7-3 and TRBJ1-5; D is uncertain. The V end lost 2 bases, the J end lost 0 bases, and 11 bases lay between the germline ends. Germline values: CDR1 SGHTA, CDR2 FQGTGA. The CDR3 is made up of 16 amino acids. CDR3 amino acids: CASSLVSRYSNQPQHF. DNA of the CDR3: TGTGCCAGCAGCTTAGTCTCCAGATATAGCAATCAGCCCCAGCATTTT.

In this sample, this clone turned up a few times. The gene calls are TRBV25-1 and TRBJ2-5; 11 bases are shared with TRBD2. The CDR3 has 16 residues. Trimming cost V 6 bases and J 4 bases; bases outside gene matches: 10. Germline CDR1 is MGHDK and CDR2 is SYGVNS. CDR3 loop: CASRAPSGGMIETQYF. As DNA, the CDR3 is TGTGCCAGCAGAGCACCTAGCGGGGGGATGATAGAGACCCAGTACTTC.

In its sample, this clone was seen many times. The V call is TRBV28, the J call TRBJ2-5; 7 nucleotides align to TRBD1. This CDR3 contains 12 residues. CDR1 and CDR2 (germline): MDHEN, SYDVKM. J lost 7 bases, V lost 5 bases, and 4 bases had no gene match. This CDR3 reads CASSLWTGTQYF. The CDR3 DNA sequence: TGTGCCAGCAGTCTCTGGACAGGGACCCAGTACTTC.

There are a few counts of this clone. This same CDR3 is encoded by further DNA sequences in the sample. The chain combines TRBV14 with TRBJ1-1; TRBD1 is a possible D gene (6 bases). Deletions cut 1 base from V and 4 bases from J, with 10 bases between. CDR1 and CDR2 (germline): SGHDN, FVKESK. The CDR3 consists of 14 residues. CDR3 amino acids: CASSQVSGVTEAFF. CDR3 DNA sequence: TGTGCCAGCAGCCAAGTATCAGGGGTCACTGAAGCTTTCTTT.

The CDR3 here is CASSVAGRGEKLFF. The CDR3 DNA follows: TGTGCCAGCAGTGTGGCAGGGAGAGGGGAAAAACTGTTTTTT. The rearrangement links TRBV6-1 to TRBJ1-4, with D possibly matching TRBD1 (5 bases). V was pared by 4 bases and J by 8 bases, with 14 bases between. This CDR3 contains 14 residues. CDR1 MNHNS and CDR2 SASEGT come from the germline V gene.

V and J are TRBV7-6 and TRBJ1-3; D is unclear. V gave up 10 bases and J gave up 4 bases, with 17 bases separating them. Germline loops: CDR1 SGHVS, CDR2 FNYEAQ. This CDR3 contains 14 residues. The CDR3 DNA follows: TGTGCCACAACACTAAACCCAGCCGGAAACACCATATATTTT. Its protein product is CATTLNPAGNTIYF.

This clone was seen ten or more times. The chain joins TRBV6-5 to TRBJ2-2, with a possible D match to TRBD1 (5 bases). Trimming took 3 bases from V and 5 from J, leaving 7 bases between them. The CDR3 is 13 amino acids. Per germline, CDR1 MNHEY and CDR2 SVGAGI. Here the CDR3 reads CASSYYRTGELFF. CDR3 sequence (DNA): TGTGCCAGCAGTTATTACAGGACCGGGGAGCTGTTTTTT.

Notes on this clone: Within the sample, other DNA sequences also encode this same CDR3. CDR3 nucleotides: TGTGCCACCAGCAGGGACAGGGAAGCGGGAAACACCATATATTTT. As protein: CATSRDREAGNTIYF. V gene TRBV15 combines with J gene TRBJ1-3; TRBD1 agrees at 8 bases. The trim removed 3 bases at V and 4 bases at J, leaving 5 bases unmatched. The germline V gene has CDR1 LNHNV and CDR2 YYDKDF (reference sequence). The CDR3 spans 15 residues.

The chain couples TRBV29-1 to TRBJ2-1; D ambiguous. The germline gives CDR1 SQVTM, CDR2 ANQGSEA. Trimming removed 5 bases at V and 7 bases at J, with 12 bases between. This CDR3 comprises 12 residues. As DNA, the CDR3 is TGCAGCGTTAAGTATAGGGTGAATGAGCAGTTCTTC. Protein sequence: CSVKYRVNEQFF.